The 10 T cell receptor beta chains given below trace back to one sample, sequenced in a study of T cells expressing NK-cell markers. TCRdb reanalyzed the 5' RACE reads, giving one entry per CDR3 protein sequence and no DNA. This table lists fewer than 400,000 distinct CDR3 sequences. The sample taken for sequencing was blood T cells: a sorted CD56 or NKG2C T cell subset, CD4+ or CD8+ T cells, or bulk PBMC T cells (not recorded which). The receptors here all came from a woman between 45 and 60 years old in good health.

V gene TRBV25-1 combines with J gene TRBJ2-1; TCRdb's D gene call, TRBD2, goes unchecked for lack of DNA. The CDR3 extends over 15 amino acids. CDR1 and CDR2 (germline): MGHDK, SYGVNS. CDR3 residues: CASPSNYQKDNEQFF.

The chain carries TRBV24-1 and TRBJ2-1; TCRdb names TRBD1, which stays unverified in the absence of DNA. CDR3 size: 13 residues. Germline-derived CDR1 and CDR2 are KGHDR and SFDVKD. The chain's CDR3 is CATNGQGLDEQFF.

The chain joins TRBV15 to TRBJ2-1. The CDR3 sequence is 13 residues long. Germline CDR1 LNHNV, CDR2 YYDKDF (reference sequence). The CDR3 here is CATSRDSLSEQFF. The full variable domain, rest sourced from reference TRBV15 and TRBJ2-1, is DAMVIQNPRYQVTQFGKPVTLSCSQTLNHNVMYWYQQKSSQAPKLLFHYYDKDFNNEADTPDNFQSRRPNTSFCFLDIRSPGLGDTAMYLCATSRDSLSEQFFGPGTRLTVL.

The chain carries TRBV5-5 and TRBJ2-3; checking the TCRdb D call of TRBD2 is not possible without DNA. The CDR3 extends over 16 amino acids. CDR1 SGHKS and CDR2 YYEKEE come from the germline V gene (reference sequence). CDR3 sequence reads: CASSLRSGNLIDTQYF.

This chain connects TRBV15 to TRBJ1-1; TCRdb names TRBD1, which stays unverified in the absence of DNA. CDR3 length equals 15 residues. Germline assignment: CDR1 LNHNV and CDR2 YYDKDF (reference sequence). The CDR3 region is CATSMRLGGDTEAFF.

The rearrangement joins TRBV6-6 to TRBJ2-7. The CDR3 is 14 amino acids. Germline V gene sequence: CDR1 MNHNY, CDR2 SVGAGI (reference sequence). CDR3 sequence: CASSYPDRSYEQYF.

The V call is TRBV29-1, the J call TRBJ1-1. CDR3 length: 15 amino acids. Germline loops: CDR1 SQVTM, CDR2 ANQGSEA. The CDR3 is CSVAGGEVLNTEAFF.

The chain uses TRBV12-5 and TRBJ2-3; TCRdb names TRBD2, which stays unverified in the absence of DNA. This CDR3 comprises 15 residues. CDR1 LGHNT and CDR2 FRNRAP come from the germline V gene. CDR3: CASGRESGPTDTQYF.

The chain combines TRBV19 with TRBJ1-5. The CDR3 contains 13 residues. Germline lookup yields CDR1 LNHDA and CDR2 SQIVND (reference sequence). The CDR3 sequence: CASSMTKNQPQHF.

V usage is TRBV11-1 and J usage is TRBJ2-1; lacking DNA, the TRBD1 call made by TCRdb goes unchecked. Germline loops: CDR1 SGHAT, CDR2 FQDESV (reference sequence). The CDR3 spans 15 residues. The CDR3 loop reads CASSRNGGLYNEQFF.